Shown below are 13 T cell receptor beta chains from a single sample sequenced in a study of T cell clonotyping in hematopoietic cell transplantation. Repertoires were generated with immunoSEQ multiplex PCR, while TCRdb's copy carries only in-frame clones and drops some. The profile shows 7,000 to 9,000 clones, around nine tenths of them singletons. This material consisted of PBMCs, taken 100 days after allogeneic stem cell transplant. These receptors all come from a male patient aged 45 to 59 who had an allogeneic stem cell transplant from a related donor, so the T cells may come from the graft donor. Some clones in this sample may be carry-over from other donors' samples.

V gene TRBV7-2 combines with J gene TRBJ1-3, with no clear D. The CDR3 consists of 13 residues. V was clipped by 9 bases and J by 7 bases, with 16 bases between them. Germline assignment: CDR1 SGHTA and CDR2 FQGNSA. The CDR3 is CASQLSSGNTIYF. The CDR3 nucleotides read TGTGCCAGTCAGCTTAGTTCCGGGAACACCATATATTTT. Filled out from reference TRBV7-2 and TRBJ1-3, the complete variable domain reads GAGVSQSPSNKVTEKGKDVELRCDPISGHTALYWYRQSLGQGLEFLIYFQGNSAPDKSGLPSDRFSAERTGGSVSTLTIQRTQQEDSAVYLCASQLSSGNTIYFGEGSWLTVV.

The chain carries TRBV30 and TRBJ2-3, with D hard to call. CDR1 and CDR2 from the germline V gene are GTSNPN and SVGIG (reference sequence). The CDR3 consists of 14 residues. The V end lost 3 bases, the J end lost 2 bases, and 12 bases lay between the germline ends. This chain's CDR3 is CAWSATNPTDTQYF. CDR3 DNA sequence: TGTGCCTGGAGCGCCACTAATCCCACAGATACGCAGTATTTT.

CDR3 residues: CASSYLGRGNEQFF. As DNA, the CDR3 is TGTGCCAGCAGTTACTTGGGCAGGGGCAATGAGCAGTTCTTC. The gene calls are TRBV6-5 and TRBJ2-1; D might be TRBD1 (6 bases). Trimming stripped 1 base from V and 6 bases from J, with 10 bases between. The germline gives CDR1 MNHEY, CDR2 SVGAGI. The CDR3 covers 14 residues.

The genes are TRBV5-1 and TRBJ1-2; possibly TRBD1 for D (5 bases). This CDR3 region has 12 residues. Trimming left V 4 bases short and J 6 bases short, with 10 bases between. CDR1 is SGHRS and CDR2 is YFSETQ in the germline V gene. The CDR3 bases are TGCGCCAGCAGCCGGTGGGGGGATGGCTACACCTTC. Its translation is CASSRWGDGYTF.

Concerning this clone: Germline and junction disagree at one end, which may indicate a read error. V usage is TRBV28 and J usage is TRBJ2-1; TRBD2 matches at 10 bases. Germline CDR1 MDHEN, CDR2 SYDVKM. CDR3 length: 16 amino acids. The DNA for the CDR3 is TGTGCCAGCAGTACGCTAGCGGGAGCGGGGGACAATGGGCAGTTCTTC. Its protein product is CASSTLAGAGDNGQFF.

CDR3 in DNA: TGTGCCAGTCTCCCCGGGACACACTCCTACGAGCAGTACTTC. Encoded protein: CASLPGTHSYEQYF. The genes are TRBV6-6 and TRBJ2-7, with a possible D match to TRBD1 (6 bases). Trimming cost V 9 bases and J 0 bases, with 15 bases left between them. The CDR3 spans 14 residues. The germline V gene encodes CDR1 MNHNY and CDR2 SVGAGI (reference sequence).

The chain uses TRBV6-1 and TRBJ1-5; TRBD1 aligns across 7 bases. The CDR3 is made up of 14 amino acids. The V gene's germline CDR1 is MNHNS and CDR2 SASEGT. V was pared by 6 bases and J by 6 bases, with 8 bases of the junction left unmatched. DNA for the CDR3: TGTGCCAGCAGCCGAGACAGGGAAGGTCAGCCCCAGCATTTT. Translation gives CASSRDREGQPQHF.

The rearrangement joins TRBV28 to TRBJ1-5; D unresolved. The germline V and J ends were trimmed by 2 bases and 7 bases, with 9 bases remaining between them. The germline gives CDR1 MDHEN, CDR2 SYDVKM. The length of the CDR3 is 13 residues. CDR3 nucleotide sequence: TGTGCCAGCAGTTTAATGGAGACGCAGCCCCAGCATTTT. This sequence encodes CASSLMETQPQHF.

The genes are TRBV5-1 and TRBJ1-1, with 8 bases matching TRBD1. Germline-derived CDR1 and CDR2 are SGHRS and YFSETQ. The junction had 6 bases not matched to a gene; V was cut back by 4 bases and J by 4 bases. The CDR3 is 14 residues long. DNA for the CDR3: TGCGCCAGCAGCCAAGTCGACAGGGGCACTGAAGCTTTCTTT. This sequence encodes CASSQVDRGTEAFF.

The CDR3 loop is CASSPRQGYEQYF. DNA for the CDR3: TGTGCCAGCAGCCCACGACAGGGTTACGAGCAGTACTTC. V is TRBV7-8 and J is TRBJ2-7; the match to TRBD1 covers 7 bases. CDR1 and CDR2 (germline): SGHVS, FQNEAQ. This CDR3 is built from 13 residues. With V trimmed by 5 bases and J by 4 bases, 5 bases remained unmatched.

The rearrangement uses TRBV11-2 and TRBJ2-7; no reliable D call. The CDR3 totals 14 residues. The germline V and J ends were trimmed by 2 bases and 1 base, with 9 bases remaining between them. The germline gives CDR1 SGHAT, CDR2 FQNNGV. The chain's CDR3 is CASSLYGTSYEQYF. CDR3 coding DNA: TGTGCCAGCAGCTTATATGGTACTTCCTACGAGCAGTACTTC.

In this sample, this clone turned up once. The CDR3 ends on some other residue instead of the conserved phenylalanine or tryptophan, so this is likely a read error. This chain uses TRBV7-8 with TRBJ2-7; either TRBD1 or TRBD2 may supply D (5 bases each). This CDR3 has 16 amino acids. CDR1 and CDR2 (germline): SGHVS, FQNEAQ. V was shortened by 2 bases and J by 3 bases, with 17 bases between the two germline ends. Here the CDR3 reads CASSLNVGPRDYEQYL. CDR3 DNA sequence: TGTGCCAGCAGCTTAAATGTGGGACCGAGAGACTACGAGCAGTACCTC.

The chain recombines TRBV5-4 with TRBJ2-7; D unresolved. The CDR3 sequence is 12 residues long. V lost 3 bases to trimming and J lost 1 base, with 5 bases between them. Germline lookup yields CDR1 SGHNT and CDR2 YYREEE (reference sequence). CDR3 DNA: TGTGCCAGCAGCTCCGGGTCCTACGAGCAGTACTTC. Residues: CASSSGSYEQYF.